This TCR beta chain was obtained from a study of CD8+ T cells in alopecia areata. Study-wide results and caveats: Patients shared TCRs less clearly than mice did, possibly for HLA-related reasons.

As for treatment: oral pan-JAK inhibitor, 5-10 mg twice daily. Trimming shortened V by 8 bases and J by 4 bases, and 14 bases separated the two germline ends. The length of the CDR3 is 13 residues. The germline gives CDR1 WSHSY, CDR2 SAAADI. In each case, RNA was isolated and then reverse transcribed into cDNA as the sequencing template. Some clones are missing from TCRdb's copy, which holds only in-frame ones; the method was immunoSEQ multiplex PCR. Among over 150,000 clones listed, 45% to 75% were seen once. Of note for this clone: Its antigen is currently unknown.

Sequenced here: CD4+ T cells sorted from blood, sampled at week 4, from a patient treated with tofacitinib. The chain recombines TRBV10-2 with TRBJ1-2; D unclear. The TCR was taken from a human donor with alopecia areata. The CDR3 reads CASSQVNSYGYTF. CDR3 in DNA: TGCGCCAGCTCCCAGGTGAATTCCTATGGCTACACCTTC.